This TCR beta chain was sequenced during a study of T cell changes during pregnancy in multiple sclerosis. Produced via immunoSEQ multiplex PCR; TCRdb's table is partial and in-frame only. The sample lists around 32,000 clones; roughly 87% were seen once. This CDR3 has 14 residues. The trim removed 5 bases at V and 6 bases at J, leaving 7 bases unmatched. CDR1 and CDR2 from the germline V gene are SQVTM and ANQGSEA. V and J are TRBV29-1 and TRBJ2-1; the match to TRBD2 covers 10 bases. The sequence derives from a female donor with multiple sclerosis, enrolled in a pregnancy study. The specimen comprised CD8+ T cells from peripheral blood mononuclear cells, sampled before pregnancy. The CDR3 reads CSVPLAGLPNEQFF. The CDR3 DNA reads TGCAGCGTTCCACTAGCGGGGCTACCCAATGAGCAGTTCTTC.